This is a list of T cell receptor beta chains from one sample in a study of post-analysis software for immune sequencing data. One entry per CDR3 protein results from TCRdb running MiXCR on the PCR reads. The profile covers approximately 630,000 distinct CDR3 sequences, with around 60% appearing a single time and approximately 11% taken by the ten largest. Specimen: blood. These receptors originate from a girl aged 2-10 years with multiple sclerosis. Each CDR3 is given with its conserved first and last residue. The D gene is left open where the match is weak. Some rows have no size entry. The others give once, few or many, or a class for an expanded clone.

abundance	j_gene	v_gene	d_gene	CDR3nt	CDR3aa
NA	TRBJ2-1	TRBV29-1	TRBD2	TGCAGCGTTGGGGACCCCAGGGGTAGCGGGAGTCGCAATGAGCAGTTCTTC	CSVGDPRGSGSRNEQFF
few	TRBJ2-1	TRBV29-1	TRBD1	TGCAGCGTTGAGGCCGCGGGACAGGGCTACAATGAGCAGTTCTTC	CSVEAAGQGYNEQFF
NA	TRBJ2-5	TRBV15	TRBD1	TGTGCCACCAGTAGACAGGGTTCTGAGACCCAGTACTTC	CATSRQGSETQYF
NA	TRBJ2-1	TRBV5-5	TRBD2	TGTGCCAGCAGCTTGGAACTAGCGGGAGACAATGAGCAGTTCTTC	CASSLELAGDNEQFF
once	TRBJ2-1	TRBV20-1	TRBD1	TGCAGTGCTACACAGGGGAGCTCCTACAATGAGCAGTTCTTC	CSATQGSSYNEQFF
NA	TRBJ2-7	TRBV7-9	TRBD1	TGTGCCAGCAGCTTACCTTGGGACAGGGGACCATACGAGCAGTACTTC	CASSLPWDRGPYEQYF
NA	TRBJ2-3	TRBV4-1	NA	TGCGCCAGCAGCCAAGTAGGGCGGAGAGATACGCAGTATTTT	CASSQVGRRDTQYF
NA	TRBJ2-5	TRBV7-2	NA	TGTGCCAGCGAGGGGGGAGGAGAGACCCAGTACTTC	CASEGGGETQYF
NA	TRBJ2-5	TRBV7-2	TRBD2	TGTGCCAGCAGGGTAGCGGGGGGGCCCTTGGAGACCCAGTACTTC	CASRVAGGPLETQYF
once	TRBJ2-7	TRBV12-3/TRBV12-4	TRBD2	TGTGCCAGCAGTTTAGGGGCGGGAGCCGCCTACGAGCAGTACTTC	CASSLGAGAAYEQYF
NA	TRBJ2-3	TRBV20-1	TRBD2	TGCAGTGCACTCCTAGCGGGGCTGTATTTT	CSALLAGLYF
NA	TRBJ2-7	TRBV20-1	NA	TGCAGTGCTAGCCTTGGGGCCGGATCCTCCTACGAGCAGTACTTC	CSASLGAGSSYEQYF
NA	TRBJ1-4	TRBV7-8	NA	TGTGCCAGCAGCTTCCTGGGAGTACCAGGACCAAATAGTGAAAAACTGTTTTTT	CASSFLGVPGPNSEKLFF
NA	TRBJ2-5	TRBV10-3	NA	TGTGCCATCGGCTTTGGAGTTGTGGAGACCCAGTACTTC	CAIGFGVVETQYF
NA	TRBJ2-3	TRBV27	NA	TGTGCCAGCAGTTTAGATCCCGAGGGCTCAGATACGCAGTATTTT	CASSLDPEGSDTQYF
NA	TRBJ2-3	TRBV12-3/TRBV12-4	TRBD1	TGTGCCAGCAGTTTGGGGACAGGGGTCCGCGATACGCAGTATTTT	CASSLGTGVRDTQYF
few	TRBJ1-1	TRBV5-1	NA	TGCGCCAGCAGCTTGTCAGGACAGATGAACACTGAAGCTTTCTTT	CASSLSGQMNTEAFF
NA	TRBJ2-1	TRBV29-1	NA	TGCAGCGTTGTGGCGGCCACTTACAATGAGCAGTTCTTC	CSVVAATYNEQFF
NA	TRBJ2-4	TRBV7-9	TRBD1	TGTGCCAGCAGCTCCCGTAGACAGGGGAGCATTCAGTACTTC	CASSSRRQGSIQYF
few	TRBJ2-1	TRBV7-3	NA	TGCGCCAGCAGCTTATCTTCGAGCTCCTACAATGAGCAGTTCTTC	CASSLSSSSYNEQFF
NA	TRBJ2-1	TRBV5-1	TRBD2	TGCGCCAGCAGCTTAACCGGGACTAGCGGGAACAATGAGCAGTTCTTC	CASSLTGTSGNNEQFF
few	TRBJ2-4	TRBV24-1	NA	TGTGCTAAAAAGGCCAATCCGCGTCCGGGGACCAAAAACATTCAGTACTTC	CAKKANPRPGTKNIQYF
NA	TRBJ2-1	TRBV10-3	NA	TGTGCCATCAGTGACGGAGGTAATGAGCAGTTCTTC	CAISDGGNEQFF
few	TRBJ2-7	TRBV20-1	TRBD1	TGCAGTGCTAGTCCGATGAGGACAGGGGAAGTGTACGAGCAGTACTTC	CSASPMRTGEVYEQYF
NA	TRBJ2-2	TRBV27	TRBD1	TGTGCCAGCGGAAAAAACAGGGGGCGCGTCGCGCAATCCGGGGAGCTGTTTTTT	CASGKNRGRVAQSGELFF
NA	TRBJ2-1	TRBV20-1	NA	TGCGGTGCTAGAGAAGCAAGAAGGGGACTCACGAGCTCCTACAATGAGCAGTTCTTC	CGAREARRGLTSSYNEQFF
NA	TRBJ2-3	TRBV6-1	TRBD2	TGTGCCAGCAGTGAACTCAGGGAGGGCGATACGCAGTATTTT	CASSELREGDTQYF
few	TRBJ1-1	TRBV5-5	NA	TGTGCCAGCAGGGAGGAGATAGGTGAAGCTTTCTTT	CASREEIGEAFF
NA	TRBJ2-1	TRBV6-2/TRBV6-3	TRBD1	TGTGCCAGCAGTTACTCGGGGGCAGGGGGCGGTGAGCAGTTCTTC	CASSYSGAGGGEQFF
NA	TRBJ2-1	TRBV29-1	TRBD1	TGCAGCGTTGCCCCACGACAGGGAGCCTACAATGAGCAGTTCTTC	CSVAPRQGAYNEQFF
NA	TRBJ2-3	TRBV30	TRBD1	TGTGCCTGGAGTGCCGGGACAGGGGTTAGCACAGATACGCAGTATTTT	CAWSAGTGVSTDTQYF
NA	TRBJ1-6	TRBV6-2/TRBV6-3	NA	TGTGCCAGCGGAACTGCGGATTCACCCCTCCACTTT	CASGTADSPLHF
once	TRBJ2-3	TRBV24-1	TRBD1	TGTGCCACCAGTTACGGAGGGACAGGGGAGTCCCGTGATACGCAGTATTTT	CATSYGGTGESRDTQYF
many	TRBJ2-3	TRBV9	NA	TGTGCCAGCAGCCCCCTAGGGGGGACGACAGATACGCAGTATTTT	CASSPLGGTTDTQYF
NA	TRBJ1-1	TRBV29-1	TRBD1	TGCAGCGTTGGCCACAGGGGTGACACTGAAGCTTTCTTT	CSVGHRGDTEAFF
NA	TRBJ2-3	TRBV10-3	TRBD1	TGTGCCATCAGGGAGGACAGGGGAAGGACAGATACGCAGTATTTT	CAIREDRGRTDTQYF
few	TRBJ2-3	TRBV20-1	NA	TGCAGTGCTAACCTTGGCGGAGATACGCAGTATTTT	CSANLGGDTQYF
NA	TRBJ2-7	TRBV15	TRBD2	TGTGCCACCAGCAAAAGATTGACTAGCGGGAACTACGAGCAGTACTTC	CATSKRLTSGNYEQYF
NA	TRBJ2-5	TRBV29-1	TRBD2	TGCAGCGTTGGTCGGAGACTAGCGACGGAGACCCAGTACTTC	CSVGRRLATETQYF
NA	TRBJ2-4	TRBV12-3/TRBV12-4	NA	TGTGCCAGCACCGGGGTAGCCAAAAACATTCAGTACTTC	CASTGVAKNIQYF
NA	TRBJ2-5	TRBV7-8	NA	TGTGCCACCGGGAAGGGAGGAGAGACCCAGTACTTC	CATGKGGETQYF
once	TRBJ1-1	TRBV7-2	NA	TGTGCCAGCAGCTGGGGGCCCCGGGGGAACACTGAAGCTTTCTTT	CASSWGPRGNTEAFF
once	TRBJ2-3	TRBV10-3	NA	TGTGCCATCAGTGAGTCGGCGACTAGCACAGATACGCAGTATTTT	CAISESATSTDTQYF
NA	TRBJ2-1	TRBV5-1	NA	TGCACCAGCAGCTTTGGCAGGGCTCTAAATGAGCAGTTCTTC	CTSSFGRALNEQFF
NA	TRBJ2-3	TRBV7-8	TRBD1	TGTGCCAGCAGCTTAGTCATTAGTTGGACAGGGGGAACAGATACGCAGTATTTT	CASSLVISWTGGTDTQYF
NA	TRBJ1-2	TRBV7-8	NA	TGTGCCAGCAGCTCTAATAGGGTCTCTAACTATGGCTACACCTTC	CASSSNRVSNYGYTF
NA	TRBJ1-4	TRBV5-5	TRBD1	TGTGCCAGCAGCGACGACAGGGGCAATGAAAAACTGTTTTTT	CASSDDRGNEKLFF
NA	TRBJ2-1	TRBV9	TRBD2	TGTGCCAGCAGCGCGACTAGCGGGAGCTCCTACAATGAGCAGTTCTTC	CASSATSGSSYNEQFF
few	TRBJ2-5	TRBV29-1	NA	TGCAGCGTTGAAGGTGGCGGGGGACAAGGAGAGACCCAGTACTTC	CSVEGGGGQGETQYF